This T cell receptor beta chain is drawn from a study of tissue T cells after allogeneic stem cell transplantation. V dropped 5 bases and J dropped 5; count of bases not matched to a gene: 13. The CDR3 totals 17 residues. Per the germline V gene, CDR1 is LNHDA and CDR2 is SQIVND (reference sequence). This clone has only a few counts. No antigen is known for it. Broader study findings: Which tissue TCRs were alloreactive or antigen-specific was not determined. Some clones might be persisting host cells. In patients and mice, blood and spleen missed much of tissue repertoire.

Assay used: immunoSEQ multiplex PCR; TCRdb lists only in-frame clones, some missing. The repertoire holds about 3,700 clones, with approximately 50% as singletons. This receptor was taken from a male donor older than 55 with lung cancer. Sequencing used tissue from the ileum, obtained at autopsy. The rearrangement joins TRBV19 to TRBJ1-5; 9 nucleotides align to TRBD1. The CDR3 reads CASSAPPGTGFDQPQHF. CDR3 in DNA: TGTGCCAGTAGTGCCCCCCCCGGGACAGGGTTCGATCAGCCCCAGCATTTT.